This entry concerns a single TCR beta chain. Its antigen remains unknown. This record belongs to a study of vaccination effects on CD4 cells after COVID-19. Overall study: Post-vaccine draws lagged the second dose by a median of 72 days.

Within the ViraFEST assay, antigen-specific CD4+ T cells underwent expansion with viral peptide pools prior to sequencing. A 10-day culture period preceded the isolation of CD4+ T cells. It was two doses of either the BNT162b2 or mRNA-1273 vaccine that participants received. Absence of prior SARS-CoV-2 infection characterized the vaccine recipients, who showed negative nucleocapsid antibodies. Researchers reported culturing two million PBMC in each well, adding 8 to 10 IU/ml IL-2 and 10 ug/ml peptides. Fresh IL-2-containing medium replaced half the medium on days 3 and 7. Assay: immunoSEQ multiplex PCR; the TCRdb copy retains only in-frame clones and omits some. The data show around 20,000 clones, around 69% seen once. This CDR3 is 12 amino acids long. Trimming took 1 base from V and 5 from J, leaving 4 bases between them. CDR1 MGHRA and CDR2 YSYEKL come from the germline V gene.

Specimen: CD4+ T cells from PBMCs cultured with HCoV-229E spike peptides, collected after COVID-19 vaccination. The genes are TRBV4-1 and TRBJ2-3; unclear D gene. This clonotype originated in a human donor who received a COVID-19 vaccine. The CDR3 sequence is CASSQVVDTQYF. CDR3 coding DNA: TGCGCCAGCAGCCAAGTGGTAGATACGCAGTATTTT.